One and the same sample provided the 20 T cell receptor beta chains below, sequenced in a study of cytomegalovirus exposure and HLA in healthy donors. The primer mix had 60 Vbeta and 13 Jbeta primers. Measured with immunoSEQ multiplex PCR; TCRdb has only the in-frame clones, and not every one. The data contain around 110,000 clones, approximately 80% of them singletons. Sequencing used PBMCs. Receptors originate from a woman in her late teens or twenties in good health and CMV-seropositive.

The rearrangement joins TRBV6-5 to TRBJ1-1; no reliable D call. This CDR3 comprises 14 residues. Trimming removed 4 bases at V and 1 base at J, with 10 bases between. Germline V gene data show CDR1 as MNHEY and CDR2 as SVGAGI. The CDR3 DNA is TGTGCCAGCAGTTCAGGCCGAGAGAACACTGAAGCTTTCTTT. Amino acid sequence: CASSSGRENTEAFF.

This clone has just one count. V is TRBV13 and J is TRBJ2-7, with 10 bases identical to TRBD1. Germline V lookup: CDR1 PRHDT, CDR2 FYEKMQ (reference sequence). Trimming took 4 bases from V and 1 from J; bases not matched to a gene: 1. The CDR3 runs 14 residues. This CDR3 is CASSWGQGSYEQYF. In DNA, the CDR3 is TGTGCCAGCAGCTGGGGACAGGGGTCCTACGAGCAGTACTTC.

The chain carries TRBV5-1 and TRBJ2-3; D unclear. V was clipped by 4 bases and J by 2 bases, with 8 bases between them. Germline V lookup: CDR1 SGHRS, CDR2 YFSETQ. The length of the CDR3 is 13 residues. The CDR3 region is CASSQTFTDTQYF. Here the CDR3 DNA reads TGCGCCAGCAGCCAGACATTCACAGATACGCAGTATTTT. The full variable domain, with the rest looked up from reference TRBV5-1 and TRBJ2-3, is KAGVTQTPRYLIKTRGQQVTLSCSPISGHRSVSWYQQTPGQGLQFLFEYFSETQRNKGNFPGRFSGRQFSNSRSEMNVSTLELGDSALYLCASSQTFTDTQYFGPGTRLTVL.

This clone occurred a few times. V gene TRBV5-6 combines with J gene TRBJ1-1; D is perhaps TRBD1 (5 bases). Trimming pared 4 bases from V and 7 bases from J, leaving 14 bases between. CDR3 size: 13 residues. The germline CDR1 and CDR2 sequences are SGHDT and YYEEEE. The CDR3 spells CASSPYGGIEAFF. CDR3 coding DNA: TGTGCCAGCAGCCCGTATGGGGGGATTGAAGCTTTCTTT.

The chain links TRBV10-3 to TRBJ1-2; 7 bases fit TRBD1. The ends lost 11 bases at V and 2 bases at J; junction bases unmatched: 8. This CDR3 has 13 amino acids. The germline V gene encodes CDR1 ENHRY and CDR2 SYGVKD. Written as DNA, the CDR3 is TGTGCCGTACTAATACAGGGGAACTATGGCTACACCTTC. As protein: CAVLIQGNYGYTF.

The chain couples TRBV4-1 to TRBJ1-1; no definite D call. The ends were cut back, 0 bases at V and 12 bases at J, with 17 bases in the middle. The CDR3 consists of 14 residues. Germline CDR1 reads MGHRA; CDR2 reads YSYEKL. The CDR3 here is CASSQDGEAGIPFF. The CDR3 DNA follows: TGCGCCAGCAGCCAAGATGGTGAGGCGGGGATCCCTTTCTTT.

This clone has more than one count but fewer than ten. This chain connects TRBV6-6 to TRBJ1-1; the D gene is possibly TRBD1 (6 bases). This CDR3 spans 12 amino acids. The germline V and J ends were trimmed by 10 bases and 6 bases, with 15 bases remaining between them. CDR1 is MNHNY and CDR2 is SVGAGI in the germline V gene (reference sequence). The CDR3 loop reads CATRDTRAEAFF. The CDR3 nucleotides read TGTGCCACTCGGGACACTAGGGCTGAAGCTTTCTTT.

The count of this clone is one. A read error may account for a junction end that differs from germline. In DNA form, the CDR3 reads TGTGCCAGCAGATGGGGGCTAGCGGGAGAAGATACGCGGTATTTT. Residues: CASRWGLAGEDTRYF. The chain couples TRBV5-4 to TRBJ2-3; 10 bases agree with TRBD2. CDR1 and CDR2 (germline): SGHNT, YYREEE (reference sequence). The CDR3 consists of 15 residues. Together with reference TRBV5-4 and TRBJ2-3, the CDR3 gives the full variable domain: ETGVTQSPTHLIKTRGQQVTLRCSSQSGHNTVSWYQQALGQGPQFIFQYYREEENGRGNFPPRFSGLQFPNYSSELNVNALELDDSALYLCASRWGLAGEDTRYFGPGTRLTVL.

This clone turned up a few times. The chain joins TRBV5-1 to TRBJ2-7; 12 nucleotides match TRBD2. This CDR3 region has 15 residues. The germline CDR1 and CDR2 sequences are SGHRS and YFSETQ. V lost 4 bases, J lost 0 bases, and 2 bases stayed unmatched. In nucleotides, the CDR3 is TGCGCCAGCAGCCGGACTAGCGGGACCTCCTACGAGCAGTACTTC. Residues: CASSRTSGTSYEQYF. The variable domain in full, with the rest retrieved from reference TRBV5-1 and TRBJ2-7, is KAGVTQTPRYLIKTRGQQVTLSCSPISGHRSVSWYQQTPGQGLQFLFEYFSETQRNKGNFPGRFSGRQFSNSRSEMNVSTLELGDSALYLCASSRTSGTSYEQYFGPGTRLTVT.

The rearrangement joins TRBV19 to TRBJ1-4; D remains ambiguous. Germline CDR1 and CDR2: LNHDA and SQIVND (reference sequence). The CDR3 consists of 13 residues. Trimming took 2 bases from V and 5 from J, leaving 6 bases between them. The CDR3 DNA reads TGTGCCAGTAGTATAAACTCAAATGAAAAACTGTTTTTT. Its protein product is CASSINSNEKLFF. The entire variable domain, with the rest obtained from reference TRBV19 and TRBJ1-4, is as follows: DGGITQSPKYLFRKEGQNVTLSCEQNLNHDAMYWYRQDPGQGLRLIYYSQIVNDFQKGDIAEGYSVSREKKESFPLTVTSAQKNPTAFYLCASSINSNEKLFFGSGTQLSVL.

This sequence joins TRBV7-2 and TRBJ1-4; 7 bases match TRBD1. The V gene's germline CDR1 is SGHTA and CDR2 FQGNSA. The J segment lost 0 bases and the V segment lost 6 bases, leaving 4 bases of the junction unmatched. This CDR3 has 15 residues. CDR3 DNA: TGTGCCAGCAGTTACAGGGGCGCAACTAATGAAAAACTGTTTTTT. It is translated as CASSYRGATNEKLFF.

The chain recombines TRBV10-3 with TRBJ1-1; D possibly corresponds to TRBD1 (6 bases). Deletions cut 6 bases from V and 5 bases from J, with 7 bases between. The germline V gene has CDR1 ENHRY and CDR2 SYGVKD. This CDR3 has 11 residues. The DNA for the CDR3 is TGTGCCATCAGCAGGGGTACTGAAGCTTTCTTT. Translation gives CAISRGTEAFF.

The CDR3: CASSLVEYNEQFF. Here the CDR3 DNA reads TGTGCCAGCAGTTTAGTAGAGTACAATGAGCAGTTCTTC. The chain is built from TRBV28 and TRBJ2-1, with no clear D. CDR3 size: 13 residues. Trimming stripped 2 bases from V and 4 bases from J, with 6 bases between. The germline V gene encodes CDR1 MDHEN and CDR2 SYDVKM.

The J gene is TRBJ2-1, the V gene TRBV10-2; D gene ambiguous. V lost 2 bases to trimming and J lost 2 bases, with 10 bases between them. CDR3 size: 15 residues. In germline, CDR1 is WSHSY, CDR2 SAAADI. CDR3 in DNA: TGCGCCAGCAGTGAGAATGGCCAGACCTACAATGAGCAGTTCTTC. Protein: CASSENGQTYNEQFF.

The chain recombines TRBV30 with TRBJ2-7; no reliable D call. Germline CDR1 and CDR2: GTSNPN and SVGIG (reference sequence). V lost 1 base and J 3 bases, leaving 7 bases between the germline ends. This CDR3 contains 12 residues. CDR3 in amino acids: CAWSDTFYEQYF. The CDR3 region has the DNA TGTGCCTGGAGTGACACCTTCTACGAGCAGTACTTC. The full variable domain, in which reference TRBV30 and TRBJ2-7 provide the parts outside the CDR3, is SQTIHQWPATLVQPVGSPLSLECTVEGTSNPNLYWYRQAAGRGLQLLFYSVGIGQISSEVPQNLSASRPQDRQFILSSKKLLLSDSGFYLCAWSDTFYEQYFGPGTRLTVT.

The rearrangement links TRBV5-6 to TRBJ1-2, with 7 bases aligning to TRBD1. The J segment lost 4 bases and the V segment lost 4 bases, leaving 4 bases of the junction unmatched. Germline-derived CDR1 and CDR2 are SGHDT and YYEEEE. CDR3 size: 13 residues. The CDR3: CASSTTGFYGYTF. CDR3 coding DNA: TGTGCCAGCAGCACGACAGGGTTCTATGGCTACACCTTC.

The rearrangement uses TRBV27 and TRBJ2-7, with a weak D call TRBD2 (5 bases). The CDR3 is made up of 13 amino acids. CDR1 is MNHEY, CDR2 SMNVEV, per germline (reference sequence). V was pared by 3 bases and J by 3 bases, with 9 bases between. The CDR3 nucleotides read TGTGCCAGCAGTTTCCGGGAAAGCTACGAGCAGTACTTC. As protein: CASSFRESYEQYF.

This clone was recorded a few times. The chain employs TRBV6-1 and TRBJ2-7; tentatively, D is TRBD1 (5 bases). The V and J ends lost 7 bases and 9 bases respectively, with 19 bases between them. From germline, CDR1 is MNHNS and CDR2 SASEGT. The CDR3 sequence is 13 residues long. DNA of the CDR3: TGTGCCAGCATAAGGACACTAACAGGCTCGCAGTACTTC. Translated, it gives CASIRTLTGSQYF.

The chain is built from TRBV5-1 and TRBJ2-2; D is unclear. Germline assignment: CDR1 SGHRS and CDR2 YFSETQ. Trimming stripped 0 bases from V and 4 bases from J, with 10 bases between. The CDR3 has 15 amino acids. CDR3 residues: CASSLVQRSTGELFF. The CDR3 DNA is TGCGCCAGCAGCTTGGTCCAGAGGAGCACCGGGGAGCTGTTTTTT.

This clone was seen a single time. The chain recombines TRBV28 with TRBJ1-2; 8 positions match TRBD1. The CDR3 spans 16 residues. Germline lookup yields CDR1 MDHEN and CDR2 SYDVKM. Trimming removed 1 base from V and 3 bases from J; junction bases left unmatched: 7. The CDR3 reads CASSLSAGGADYGYTF. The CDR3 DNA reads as TGTGCCAGCAGTTTATCTGCAGGGGGCGCTGACTATGGCTACACCTTC.